The 12 T cell receptor beta chains listed next were all sequenced from one sample in a study of blood T cell repertoires in COVID-19. The method was immunoSEQ multiplex PCR; TCRdb's version includes in-frame clones alone and lacks a portion of them. In the table there are 200,000 to 250,000 clones, roughly four fifths of which are singletons. The sequenced sample consisted of PBMCs or T cells enriched from blood (not recorded which). Receptor source: a man aged 35-49 years who had recovered from COVID-19.

The chain employs TRBV11-2 and TRBJ1-1; maybe TRBD1 (5 bases). V was cut by 1 base and J by 5 bases, with 8 bases left in between. Germline CDR1 is SGHAT and CDR2 is FQNNGV. CDR3 length: 13 amino acids. In nucleotides, the CDR3 is TGTGCCAGCAGCTTAGGCTCAGGGACTGAAGCTTTCTTT. Residues: CASSLGSGTEAFF.

This clone has just one count. The chain's CDR3 is CASGLGLEAFF. The CDR3 coding sequence is TGTGCTAGTGGTTTGGGTCTTGAAGCTTTCTTT. The V gene is TRBV12-5, the J gene TRBJ1-1, with no clear D. In germline, CDR1 is LGHNT, CDR2 FRNRAP. Trimming removed 1 base at V and 7 bases at J, with 4 bases between. The CDR3 is 11 amino acids.

The chain is built from TRBV7-2 and TRBJ2-1; 9 nucleotides align to TRBD2. The junction had 7 bases not matched to a gene; V was cut back by 5 bases and J by 5 bases. This CDR3 comprises 15 residues. Germline assignment: CDR1 SGHTA and CDR2 FQGNSA. The CDR3 here is CASSIRTSANNEQFF. CDR3 nucleotides: TGTGCCAGCAGCATAAGGACTAGCGCCAACAATGAGCAGTTCTTC.

This clone was seen only once. The V call is TRBV18, the J call TRBJ1-6; TRBD1 agrees at 7 bases. Per germline, CDR1 KGHSH and CDR2 LQKENI. V lost 4 bases, J lost 4 bases, and 10 bases stayed unmatched. The CDR3 loop spans 17 amino acids. The CDR3 sequence: CASSLTPQGTYNSPLHF. The CDR3 DNA is TGTGCCAGCTCACTAACACCACAGGGGACTTATAATTCACCCCTCCACTTT.

The rearrangement uses TRBV7-3 and TRBJ2-3, with 8 bases that match TRBD2. The germline V gene encodes CDR1 SGHTA and CDR2 FQGTGA. This CDR3 contains 15 residues. V lost 5 bases, J lost 1 base, and 5 bases stayed unmatched. The DNA of the CDR3 is TGTGCCAGCAGCCCGGGGGGGGCGGGCACAGATACGCAGTATTTT. This encodes CASSPGGAGTDTQYF.

The J gene is TRBJ2-5, the V gene TRBV24-1, with 9 bases that match TRBD1. V lost 4 bases, J lost 4 bases, and 9 bases stayed unmatched. The germline CDR1 and CDR2 sequences are KGHDR and SFDVKD. This CDR3 spans 16 amino acids. CDR3 amino acids: CATSDLDRGGIETQYF. CDR3 nucleotides: TGTGCCACCAGTGACCTCGACAGGGGGGGGATAGAGACCCAGTACTTC.

In this sample, this clone turned up a few times. The rearrangement uses TRBV30 and TRBJ2-7; 9 bases map to TRBD1. The CDR3 is 13 residues long. The ends lost 5 bases at V and 4 bases at J; junction bases unmatched: 6. CDR1 GTSNPN and CDR2 SVGIG come from the germline V gene (reference sequence). CDR3 residues: CAWSGTGNYEQYF. DNA for the CDR3: TGTGCCTGGTCCGGGACAGGGAATTACGAGCAGTACTTC. Using reference TRBV30 and TRBJ2-7 for the parts outside the CDR3, the full variable domain is SQTIHQWPATLVQPVGSPLSLECTVEGTSNPNLYWYRQAAGRGLQLLFYSVGIGQISSEVPQNLSASRPQDRQFILSSKKLLLSDSGFYLCAWSGTGNYEQYFGPGTRLTVT.

The V call is TRBV14, the J call TRBJ1-2, with TRBD1 matching over 10 bases. In germline, CDR1 is SGHDN, CDR2 FVKESK. Trimming removed 4 bases from V and 4 bases from J; junction bases left unmatched: 3. The CDR3 is 14 amino acids. The CDR3 DNA reads TGTGCCAGCAGCCGGGACAGGGGAGGCTATGGCTACACCTTC. This encodes CASSRDRGGYGYTF.

The rearrangement joins TRBV29-1 to TRBJ1-2, with D possibly matching TRBD1 (6 bases). This CDR3 comprises 12 residues. V lost 3 bases and J 1 base, leaving 6 bases between the germline ends. CDR1 and CDR2 (germline): SQVTM, ANQGSEA. The CDR3 DNA follows: TGCAGCGTTGAGGACAGTAACTATGGCTACACCTTC. Protein: CSVEDSNYGYTF.

Only a few counts were recorded for this clone. The chain joins TRBV7-6 to TRBJ1-2; D ambiguous. CDR3 length: 15 residues. The germline V gene encodes CDR1 SGHVS and CDR2 FNYEAQ. V lost 0 bases, J lost 1 base, and 9 bases lay in between. The CDR3 reads CASSLAEDINYGYTF. The CDR3 coding sequence is TGTGCCAGCAGCTTAGCGGAGGATATTAACTATGGCTACACCTTC.

CDR3 nucleotides: TGTGCCAGCAGTGTATTGGGACTAGCGGGAGGAGGCGGGGAGCTGTTTTTT. Protein sequence: CASSVLGLAGGGGELFF. The genes are TRBV2 and TRBJ2-2; 15 nucleotides match TRBD2. Germline CDR1 and CDR2: SNHLY and FYNNEI. The V and J ends lost 4 bases and 7 bases, in that order; junction bases with no gene match: 7. CDR3 length: 17 amino acids.

This chain connects TRBV27 to TRBJ1-5; D may be TRBD1 (5 bases). V was cut by 5 bases and J by 0 bases, with 14 bases left in between. Germline CDR1 and CDR2: MNHEY and SMNVEV (reference sequence). The CDR3 is made up of 16 amino acids. CDR3 residues: CASSPQGALSNQPQHF. The CDR3 coding sequence is TGTGCCAGCAGTCCTCAGGGTGCCCTTAGCAATCAGCCCCAGCATTTT.